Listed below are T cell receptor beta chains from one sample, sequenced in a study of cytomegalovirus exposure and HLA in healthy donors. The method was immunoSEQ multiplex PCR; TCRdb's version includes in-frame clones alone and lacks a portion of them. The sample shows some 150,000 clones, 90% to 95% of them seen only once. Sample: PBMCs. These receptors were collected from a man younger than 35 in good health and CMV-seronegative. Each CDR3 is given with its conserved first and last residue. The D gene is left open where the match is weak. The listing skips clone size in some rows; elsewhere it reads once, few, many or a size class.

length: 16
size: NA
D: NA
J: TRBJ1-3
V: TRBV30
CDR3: CAWSAIGTRTGNTIYF
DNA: TGTGCCTGGAGTGCGATAGGGACAAGAACTGGAAACACCATATATTTT

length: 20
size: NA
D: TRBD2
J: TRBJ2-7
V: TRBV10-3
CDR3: CAISDPQGGVGTSRSYEQYF
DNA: TGTGCCATCAGTGACCCCCAGGGAGGAGTTGGGACTAGTCGATCCTACGAGCAGTACTTC

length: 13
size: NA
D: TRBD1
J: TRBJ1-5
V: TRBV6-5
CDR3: CASSQTGNQPQHF
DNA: TGTGCCAGCAGTCAGACAGGGAATCAGCCCCAGCATTTT

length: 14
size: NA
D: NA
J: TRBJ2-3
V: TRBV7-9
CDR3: CASSLVVRGDTQYF
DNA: TGTGCCAGCAGCTTAGTGGTCAGGGGAGATACGCAGTATTTT

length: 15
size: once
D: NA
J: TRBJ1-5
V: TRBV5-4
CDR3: CASSFGGGSHQPQHF
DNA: TGTGCCAGCAGCTTTGGGGGAGGATCACATCAGCCCCAGCATTTT

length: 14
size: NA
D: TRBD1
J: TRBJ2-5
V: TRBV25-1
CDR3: CASSRQGYQETQYF
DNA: TGTGCCAGCAGTCGACAGGGTTACCAAGAGACCCAGTACTTC

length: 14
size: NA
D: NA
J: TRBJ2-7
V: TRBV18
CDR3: CASSPPPSSYEQYF
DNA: TGTGCCAGCTCACCACCCCCGAGCTCCTACGAGCAGTACTTC

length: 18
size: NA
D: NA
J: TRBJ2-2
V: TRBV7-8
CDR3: CASSLGTGFAIYAGELFF
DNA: TGTGCCAGCAGCTTAGGCACAGGATTCGCCATTTATGCCGGGGAGCTGTTTTTT

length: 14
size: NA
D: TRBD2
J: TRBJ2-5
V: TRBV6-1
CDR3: CASGPLAVRGAQYF
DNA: TGTGCCAGCGGGCCCCTAGCGGTTCGTGGGGCCCAGTACTTC

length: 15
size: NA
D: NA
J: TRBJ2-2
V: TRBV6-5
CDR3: CASSYGPGATGELFF
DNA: TGTGCCAGCAGTTACGGTCCAGGGGCCACCGGGGAGCTGTTTTTT

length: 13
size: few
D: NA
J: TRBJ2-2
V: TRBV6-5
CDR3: CASRQQGAGELFF
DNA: TGTGCCAGCAGACAACAGGGCGCCGGGGAGCTGTTTTTT

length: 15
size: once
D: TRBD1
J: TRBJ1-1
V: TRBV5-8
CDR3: CASSSAGTGGTEAFF
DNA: TGTGCCAGCAGCTCGGCCGGGACAGGGGGGACTGAAGCTTTCTTT

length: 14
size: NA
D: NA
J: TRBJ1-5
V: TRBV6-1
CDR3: CASIQQGSNQPQHF
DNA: TGTGCCAGCATACAGCAGGGTAGCAATCAGCCCCAGCATTTT

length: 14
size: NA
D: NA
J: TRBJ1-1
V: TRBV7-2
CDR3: CASAYGLPLTEAFF
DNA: TGTGCCAGCGCCTACGGACTTCCCCTTACTGAAGCTTTCTTT

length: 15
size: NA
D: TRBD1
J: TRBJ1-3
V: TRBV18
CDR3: CASSPGQGERNTIYF
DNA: TGTGCCAGCTCCCCCGGACAGGGGGAGAGGAACACCATATATTTT

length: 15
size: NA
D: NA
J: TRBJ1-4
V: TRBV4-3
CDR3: CASSQDRGWGEKLFF
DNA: TGCGCCAGCAGCCAAGATCGGGGGTGGGGTGAAAAACTGTTTTTT

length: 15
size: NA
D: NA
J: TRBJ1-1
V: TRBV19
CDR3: CASHSSKTWNTEAFF
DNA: TGTGCCAGTCACAGCTCCAAGACATGGAACACTGAAGCTTTCTTT

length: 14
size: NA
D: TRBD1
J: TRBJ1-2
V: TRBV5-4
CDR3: CASSFNRGPDGYTF
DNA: TGTGCCAGCAGCTTCAACAGGGGGCCGGATGGCTACACCTTC

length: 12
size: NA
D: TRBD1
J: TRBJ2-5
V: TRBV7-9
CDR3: CASSPGDRLQYF
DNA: TGTGCCAGCAGCCCGGGGGACAGGCTACAGTACTTC

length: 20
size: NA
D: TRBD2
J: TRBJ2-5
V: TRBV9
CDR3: CASSVGLLAGGQTYQETQYF
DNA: TGTGCCAGCAGCGTAGGTCTACTAGCGGGGGGACAGACGTACCAAGAGACCCAGTACTTC

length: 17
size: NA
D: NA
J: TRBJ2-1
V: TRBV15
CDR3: CATSREKREPRNNEQFF
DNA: TGTGCCACCAGCAGAGAGAAGAGGGAACCGAGGAACAATGAGCAGTTCTTC

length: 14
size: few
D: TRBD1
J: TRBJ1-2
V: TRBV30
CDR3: CAWTDRGPYYGYTF
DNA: TGTGCCTGGACCGACAGGGGGCCTTACTATGGCTACACCTTC

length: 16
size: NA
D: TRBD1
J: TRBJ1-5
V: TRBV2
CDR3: CASSAPQGQGGQPQHF
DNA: TGTGCCAGCAGCGCACCTCAGGGACAGGGAGGGCAGCCCCAGCATTTT

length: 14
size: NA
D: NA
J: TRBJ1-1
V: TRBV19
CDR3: CASSIVGGPTEAFF
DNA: TGTGCCAGTAGTATAGTGGGGGGACCCACTGAAGCTTTCTTT

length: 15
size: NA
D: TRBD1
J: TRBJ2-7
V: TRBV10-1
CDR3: CASSDHLVGTGMQYF
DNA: TGCGCCAGCAGTGACCACTTGGTCGGGACAGGGATGCAGTACTTC

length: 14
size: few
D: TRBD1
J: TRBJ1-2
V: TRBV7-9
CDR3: CASSSTGGTYGYTF
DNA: TGTGCCAGCAGCAGTACAGGGGGCACCTATGGCTACACCTTC

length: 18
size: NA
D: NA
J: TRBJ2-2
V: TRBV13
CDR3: CASSLPIGQGGDTGELFF
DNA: TGTGCCAGCAGCTTGCCAATCGGACAGGGAGGGGACACCGGGGAGCTGTTTTTT

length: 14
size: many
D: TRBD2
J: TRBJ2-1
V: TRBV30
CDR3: CAQRTSGDYNEQFF
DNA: TGTGCCCAACGGACTAGCGGGGACTACAATGAGCAGTTCTTC

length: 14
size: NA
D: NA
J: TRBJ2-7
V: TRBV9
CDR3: CASSVGGTRQEQYF
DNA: TGTGCCAGCAGCGTAGGAGGCACCAGACAGGAGCAGTACTTC

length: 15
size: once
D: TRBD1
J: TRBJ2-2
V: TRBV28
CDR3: CASGRQGANTGELFF
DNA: TGTGCCAGCGGTAGACAGGGGGCGAACACCGGGGAGCTGTTTTTT

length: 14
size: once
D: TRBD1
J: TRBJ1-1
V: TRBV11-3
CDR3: CASSFGQGGTEAFF
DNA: TGTGCCAGCAGCTTTGGACAGGGCGGCACTGAAGCTTTCTTT

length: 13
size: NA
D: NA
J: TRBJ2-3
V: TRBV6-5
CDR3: CASRFGGTDTQYF
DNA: TGTGCCAGCAGGTTTGGGGGGACAGATACGCAGTATTTT

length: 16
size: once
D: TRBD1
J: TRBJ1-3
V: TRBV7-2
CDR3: CASSLSGGGAGNTIYF
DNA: TGTGCCAGCAGCTTATCGGGAGGGGGCGCTGGAAACACCATATATTTT

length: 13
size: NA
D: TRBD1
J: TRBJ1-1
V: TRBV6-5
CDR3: CASSYTQGVNAFF
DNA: TGTGCCAGCAGTTACACACAGGGGGTGAATGCTTTCTTT

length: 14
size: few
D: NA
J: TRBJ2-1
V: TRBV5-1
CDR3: CASSTGNPQDEQFF
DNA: TGCGCCAGCAGCACGGGAAACCCCCAGGATGAGCAGTTCTTC

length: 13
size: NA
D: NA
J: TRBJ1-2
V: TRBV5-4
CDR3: CASSLPGDYGYTF
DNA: TGTGCCAGCAGCTTGCCAGGGGACTATGGCTACACCTTC

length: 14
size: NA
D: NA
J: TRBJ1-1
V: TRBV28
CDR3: CASSLLDRNTEAFF
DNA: TGTGCCAGCAGTCTCCTTGACAGGAACACTGAAGCTTTCTTT

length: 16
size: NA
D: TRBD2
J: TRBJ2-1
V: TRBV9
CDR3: CASSVAAGGQSDEQFF
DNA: TGTGCCAGCAGCGTAGCGGCGGGGGGGCAGAGCGATGAGCAGTTCTTC

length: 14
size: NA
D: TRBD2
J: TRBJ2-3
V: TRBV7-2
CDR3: CASSSGLAADTQYF
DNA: TGTGCCAGCAGCTCCGGACTAGCGGCAGATACGCAGTATTTT

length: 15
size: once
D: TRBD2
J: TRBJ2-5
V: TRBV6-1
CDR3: CASRAGLALRETQYF
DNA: TGTGCCAGCAGGGCGGGACTAGCGTTACGAGAGACCCAGTACTTC

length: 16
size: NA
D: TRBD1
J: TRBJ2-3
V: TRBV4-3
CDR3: CASSQDRQGWSYTQYF
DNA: TGCGCCAGCAGCCAGGACAGACAGGGATGGTCATATACGCAGTATTTT

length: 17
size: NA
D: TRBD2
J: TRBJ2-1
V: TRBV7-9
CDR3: CASSQTLGRGAYNEQFF
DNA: TGTGCCAGCAGCCAAACCCTCGGGCGGGGGGCCTACAATGAGCAGTTCTTC

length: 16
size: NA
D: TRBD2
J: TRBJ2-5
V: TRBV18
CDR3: CASSPGTSGNLETQYF
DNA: TGTGCCAGCTCACCAGGGACTAGCGGGAATTTGGAGACCCAGTACTTC

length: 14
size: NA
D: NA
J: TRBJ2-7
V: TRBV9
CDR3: CASSVESVSYEQYF
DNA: TGTGCCAGCAGCGTAGAATCGGTCTCCTACGAGCAGTACTTC

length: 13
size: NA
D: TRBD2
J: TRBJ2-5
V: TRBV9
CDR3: CASSPSGGETQYF
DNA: TGTGCCAGCAGCCCTAGCGGGGGTGAGACCCAGTACTTC

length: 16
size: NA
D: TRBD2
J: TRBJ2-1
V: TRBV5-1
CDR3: CASSLFSSGSRNEQFF
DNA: TGCGCCAGCAGCTTATTTTCTAGCGGGAGTAGGAATGAGCAGTTCTTC

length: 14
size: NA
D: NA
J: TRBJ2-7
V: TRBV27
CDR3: CASSFGQGFNEQYF
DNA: TGTGCCAGCAGTTTTGGGCAGGGGTTTAACGAGCAGTACTTC

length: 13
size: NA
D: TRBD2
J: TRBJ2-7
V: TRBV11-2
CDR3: CASSRGGAYEQYF
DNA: TGTGCCAGCAGCCGTGGGGGGGCCTACGAGCAGTACTTC

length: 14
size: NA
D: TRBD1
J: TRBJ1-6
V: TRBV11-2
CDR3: CASSLTGGDSPLHF
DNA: TGTGCCAGCAGCCTAACAGGGGGGGACTCACCCCTCCACTTT

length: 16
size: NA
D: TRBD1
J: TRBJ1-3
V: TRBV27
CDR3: CASSPGQGMFGNTIYF
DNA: TGTGCCAGCAGTCCAGGACAGGGGATGTTTGGAAACACCATATATTTT

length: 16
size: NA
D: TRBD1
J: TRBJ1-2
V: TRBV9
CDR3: CASSAQGGSDRDGYTF
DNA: TGTGCCAGCAGCGCCCAGGGGGGATCGGATAGGGATGGCTACACCTTC

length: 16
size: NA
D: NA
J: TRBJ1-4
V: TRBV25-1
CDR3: CASSDPGDRYNEKLFF
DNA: TGTGCCAGCAGTGACCCCGGAGACAGATATAATGAAAAACTGTTTTTT

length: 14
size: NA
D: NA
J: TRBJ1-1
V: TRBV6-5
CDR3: CASSYSPGFTEAFF
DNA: TGTGCCAGCAGTTACTCCCCAGGGTTCACTGAAGCTTTCTTT

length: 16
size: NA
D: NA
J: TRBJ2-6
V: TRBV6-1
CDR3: CASSEVSGAGANVLTF
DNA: TGTGCCAGCAGTGAAGTGTCAGGGGCTGGGGCCAACGTCCTGACTTTC

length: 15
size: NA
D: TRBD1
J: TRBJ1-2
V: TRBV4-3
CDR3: CASRNVGGQGVGYTF
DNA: TGCGCCAGCAGGAACGTCGGGGGACAGGGTGTTGGCTACACCTTC